The present T cell receptor (beta chain) was sequenced within a study of blood T cell repertoires in COVID-19. About the research overall: Sites in the United States, Italy and Spain provided acute and convalescent COVID-19 samples. T cells, B-cell-depleted T cells, or PBMCs supplied cDNA or gDNA.

This CDR3 is 15 amino acids long. CDR1 is MGHRA, CDR2 YSYEKL, per germline. How the authors handled the data: The authors estimated nucleated cell counts from reference gene primer amplification. The assay was immunoSEQ multiplex PCR, and TCRdb's table has in-frame clones only and misses some. V, J and clone size derive from that table, while D and trimming were established from the DNA sequence. This table has some 250,000 clones, 85% to 90% appearing once. With regard to this clone: The germline gene is not matched at one end of the junction; a read error may be the cause.

The receptor was isolated from a woman between 35 and 50 years old who had recovered from COVID-19. The V and J genes are TRBV4-1 and TRBJ1-2; possibly TRBD1 for D (6 bases). The sample consisted of peripheral blood. DNA for the CDR3: TGCGCCCGCAGCCAACGGGGGGCGGTCAACTATGGCTACACCTTC. Protein: CARSQRGAVNYGYTF.